Shown below are 15 T cell receptor beta chains from a single sample sequenced in a study of monozygotic twins with inflammatory bowel disease. For each CDR3 protein, TCRdb gives one entry from its re-call of the 5' RACE reads, without DNA. The table for this sample gives approximately 340,000 distinct CDR3 sequences. Sequenced: blood. All receptors come from a human donor with ulcerative colitis or Crohn's disease, or a healthy co-twin of an affected twin (not recorded which).

The rearrangement uses TRBV9 and TRBJ1-2; the TRBD1 assignment by TCRdb is unverifiable without DNA. This CDR3 has 15 residues. Per the germline V gene, CDR1 is SGDLS and CDR2 is YYNGEE. The CDR3 here is CASSDRAHHNYGYTF. The variable domain in full, completed from reference TRBV9 and TRBJ1-2, reads DSGVTQTPKHLITATGQRVTLRCSPRSGDLSVYWYQQSLDQGLQFLIQYYNGEERAKGNILERFSAQQFPDLHSELNLSSLELGDSALYFCASSDRAHHNYGYTFGSGTRLTVV.

The CDR3: CASRVRQTYEQYF. The V call is TRBV6-1, the J call TRBJ2-7. Per germline, CDR1 MNHNS and CDR2 SASEGT. The CDR3 extends over 13 amino acids.

This chain links TRBV20-1 with TRBJ2-5; TCRdb indicates TRBD1, and absent DNA this call remains unverified. The CDR3 runs 14 residues. CDR1 is DFQATT and CDR2 is SNEGSKA in the germline V gene (reference sequence). The CDR3 reads CSARDWVRVETQYF.

The chain uses TRBV7-2 and TRBJ1-2; the D call from TCRdb, TRBD1, cannot be confirmed without DNA. The CDR3 has 12 amino acids. Germline V gives CDR1 SGHTA, CDR2 FQGNSA. Here the CDR3 reads CASSPRQGMDTF.

This chain links TRBV30 with TRBJ2-7; TCRdb gives TRBD1 as the D gene, but with no DNA this cannot be confirmed. Germline CDR1 reads GTSNPN; CDR2 reads SVGIG (reference sequence). The CDR3 has 13 residues. CDR3 residues: CAWSRTGTYEQYF.

V is TRBV6-2 or TRBV6-3 and J is TRBJ2-1; no DNA is available, so the TRBD2 call from TCRdb remains unchecked. Germline-derived CDR1 and CDR2 are MNHEY and SVGEGT. This CDR3 spans 20 amino acids. The CDR3 spells CASSYSLMRVEGISYNEQFF.

The V and J genes are TRBV5-1 and TRBJ2-3. From germline, CDR1 is SGHRS and CDR2 YFSETQ. The CDR3 sequence is 14 residues long. The CDR3 loop reads CASSPIPESDTQYF. Drawing the rest from reference TRBV5-1 and TRBJ2-3, the complete variable domain is KAGVTQTPRYLIKTRGQQVTLSCSPISGHRSVSWYQQTPGQGLQFLFEYFSETQRNKGNFPGRFSGRQFSNSRSEMNVSTLELGDSALYLCASSPIPESDTQYFGPGTRLTVL.

The chain is built from TRBV6-1 and TRBJ2-6; TCRdb's D call of TRBD1 is untestable without DNA. In germline, CDR1 is MNHNS, CDR2 SASEGT. The CDR3 has 18 residues. CDR3 loop: CASSETDRGESGANVLTF.

The J gene is TRBJ2-1, the V gene TRBV10-3; absent DNA, TCRdb's TRBD2 call cannot be checked. The CDR3 has 14 amino acids. CDR1 is ENHRY and CDR2 is SYGVKD in the germline V gene. The CDR3 loop is CATGGTSGGNEQFF.

The chain couples TRBV13 to TRBJ2-1; checking the TCRdb D call of TRBD1 is not possible without DNA. The germline CDR1 and CDR2 sequences are PRHDT and FYEKMQ (reference sequence). The CDR3 covers 16 residues. CDR3 sequence: CASSQRRGASYNEQFF.

The V gene is TRBV7-9, the J gene TRBJ2-2; lacking DNA, the TRBD2 call made by TCRdb goes unchecked. This CDR3 has 14 amino acids. Germline CDR1 and CDR2: SEHNR and FQNEAQ (reference sequence). CDR3 sequence: CASSFERAPGELFF.

The rearrangement links TRBV30 to TRBJ2-3; TCRdb selects TRBD2, and the lack of DNA leaves this call unchecked. The CDR3 is made up of 13 amino acids. Looked up from germline, CDR1 is GTSNPN and CDR2 is SVGIG (reference sequence). The CDR3 loop is CAWGGTSGDTQYF. Looking up the rest from reference TRBV30 and TRBJ2-3 gives the full variable domain: SQTIHQWPATLVQPVGSPLSLECTVEGTSNPNLYWYRQAAGRGLQLLFYSVGIGQISSEVPQNLSASRPQDRQFILSSKKLLLSDSGFYLCAWGGTSGDTQYFGPGTRLTVL.

This rearrangement joins TRBV7-9 to TRBJ1-3. This CDR3 region has 15 residues. Germline loops: CDR1 SEHNR, CDR2 FQNEAQ (reference sequence). CDR3 sequence: CASTERGNSGNTIYF.

The V and J genes are TRBV7-2 and TRBJ1-5. Germline values: CDR1 SGHTA, CDR2 FQGNSA. CDR3 length equals 15 residues. The CDR3 sequence is CASSYAASRSRPQHF.

The J gene is TRBJ2-6, the V gene TRBV19. Germline V lookup: CDR1 LNHDA, CDR2 SQIVND (reference sequence). The CDR3 has 14 amino acids. The CDR3 sequence: CASNGGAGANVLTF.